Listed here is a single T cell receptor (beta chain). What it binds is unknown. The data are from a study of cytomegalovirus exposure and HLA in healthy donors. Background on the study: An earlier analysis identified 95 million to 120 million unique TCR beta sequences in about 200 million T cells.

Primers: 60 Vbeta forward and 13 Jbeta reverse. The table came from immunoSEQ multiplex PCR; TCRdb's copy has only in-frame clones and leaves some out. This table has some 180,000 clones, 75% to 85% appearing once. Regarding the study as a whole: Relative to equally common others, HLA-associated TCR beta chains showed greater clonal expansion in a later analysis. Segments of the TCR beta V type were, in most cases, productive about 87% or about 30% of the time in an earlier analysis. The classifier was said to identify cytomegalovirus status with high specificity and sensitivity.

With 4 bases removed from V and 6 bases from J, the gap between germline ends came to 15 bases. This CDR3 spans 14 amino acids. Germline V gives CDR1 SGDLS, CDR2 YYNGEE. The V and J genes are TRBV9 and TRBJ2-3, with TRBD1 as a possible D gene (7 bases). The sample consisted of PBMCs. This receptor was identified in a woman under 40 in good health and CMV-seropositive. The CDR3 coding sequence is TGTGCCAGCAGCACCAGGGGGGCGGTGGATACGCAGTATTTT. Its translation is CASSTRGAVDTQYF.